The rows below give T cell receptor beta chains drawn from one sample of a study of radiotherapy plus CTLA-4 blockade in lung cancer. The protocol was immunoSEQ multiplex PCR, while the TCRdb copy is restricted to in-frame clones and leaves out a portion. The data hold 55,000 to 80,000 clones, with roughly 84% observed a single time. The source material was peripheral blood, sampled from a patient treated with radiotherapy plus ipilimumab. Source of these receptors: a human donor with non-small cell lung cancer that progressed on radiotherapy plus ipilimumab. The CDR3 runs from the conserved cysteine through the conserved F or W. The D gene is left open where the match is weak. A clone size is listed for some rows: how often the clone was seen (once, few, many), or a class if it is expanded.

CASSTSGLGQFF TGTGCCAGTAGTACTAGCGGGTTGGGGCAGTTCTTC TRBV19 TRBD2 TRBJ2-1 .
CASSVDRDSAYGYTF TGTGCCAGCAGCGTAGACAGGGATAGTGCCTATGGCTACACCTTC TRBV9 . TRBJ1-2 .
CATRGAPEAFF TGTGCCACCCGGGGCGCCCCTGAAGCTTTCTTT TRBV28 . TRBJ1-1 .
CASSTVDSPLHF TGTGCCAGCAGCACCGTAGATTCACCCCTCCACTTT TRBV28 . TRBJ1-6 .
CASSGNTGFHEQYF TGTGCCAGCAGCGGGAATACAGGGTTCCACGAGCAGTACTTC TRBV9 . TRBJ2-7 .
CASSLTAGGNTEAFF TGCGCCAGCAGCTTGACGGCCGGGGGGAACACTGAAGCTTTCTTT TRBV5-1 . TRBJ1-1 .
CASSQGGEFEYAGELFF TGTGCCAGCAGCCAAGGTGGGGAGTTTGAATATGCCGGGGAGCTGTTTTTT TRBV4-2 . TRBJ2-2 once
CASSPGQGDGKTQYF TGTGCCAGCAGCCCGGGACAGGGGGATGGGAAGACCCAGTACTTC TRBV7-8 TRBD1 TRBJ2-5 .
CSVEDPGGRSTDTQYF TGCAGCGTTGAAGATCCGGGCGGGAGAAGTACAGATACGCAGTATTTT TRBV29-1 TRBD2 TRBJ2-3 .
CSVGGVGDYGYTF TGCAGCGTTGGCGGAGTGGGGGACTATGGCTACACCTTC TRBV29-1 . TRBJ1-2 few
CASSSDSGSSDTQYF TGTGCCAGCAGTTCCGATAGCGGGTCCTCAGATACGCAGTATTTT TRBV28 TRBD2 TRBJ2-3 .
CATSGGDSQETQYF TGTGCCACCAGCGGAGGGGATTCCCAAGAGACCCAGTACTTC TRBV15 . TRBJ2-5 once
CASSSVNGDFYEQYF TGTGCCAGCAGTAGCGTCAACGGGGACTTCTACGAGCAGTACTTC TRBV6-1 . TRBJ2-7 once
CASSYHRDVHEQYF TGCGCCAGCAGCTATCACAGGGACGTCCACGAGCAGTACTTC TRBV4-1 . TRBJ2-7 .
CASRNRGPAEKLFF TGTGCCAGCAGAAACCGAGGACCTGCCGAAAAACTGTTTTTT TRBV27 . TRBJ1-4 once
CASSSSQGRAQYF TGTGCCAGCAGTTCTAGTCAGGGAAGGGCCCAGTACTTC TRBV28 . TRBJ2-5 .
CASSLGGTSGFDEQFF TGCGCCAGCAGCTTGGGCGGGACTAGCGGGTTCGATGAGCAGTTCTTC TRBV5-1 TRBD2 TRBJ2-1 .
CAWSVMNEQFF TGTGCCTGGAGTGTGATGAATGAGCAGTTCTTC TRBV30 . TRBJ2-1 .
CASGPNRLAVDTQYF TGTGCTAGTGGTCCGAACAGACTAGCCGTAGATACGCAGTATTTT TRBV12-5 TRBD2 TRBJ2-3 .
CIPGKIGTQYF TGCATCCCTGGGAAAATAGGAACCCAGTACTTC TRBV20-1 . TRBJ2-5 .
CASSLLAGGPDTQYF TGTGCCAGCAGCTTGTTAGCGGGAGGGCCAGATACGCAGTATTTT TRBV5-4 TRBD2 TRBJ2-3 few
CASSLLGYSYEQYF TGTGCCAGCAGTTTACTAGGATACTCCTACGAGCAGTACTTC TRBV28 . TRBJ2-7 few
CASSQLRGTHNEQFF TGTGCCAGCAGCCAACTCCGCGGGACTCACAATGAGCAGTTCTTC TRBV6-6 . TRBJ2-1 .
CASSLEGLGSGEQYF TGCGCCAGCAGCTTGGAGGGGCTTGGGTCTGGCGAGCAGTACTTC TRBV5-1 . TRBJ2-7 .
CASSYSRDVYNEQFF TGTGCCAGCAGTTACTCGCGGGACGTCTACAATGAGCAGTTCTTC TRBV6-5 . TRBJ2-1 .
CASSWDRGRNEKLFF TGTGCCAGCAGTTGGGACAGGGGGCGTAATGAAAAACTGTTTTTT TRBV28 TRBD1 TRBJ1-4 .
CASSQGDSYGYTF TGTGCCAGCAGCCAAGGTGACAGCTATGGCTACACCTTC TRBV4-2 . TRBJ1-2 .
CASSDWEKLFF TGTGCCAGCAGTGACTGGGAAAAACTGTTTTTT TRBV2 . TRBJ1-4 .
CASSLDSAGTQYF TGTGCCAGCAGCTTGGACTCTGCGGGGACCCAGTACTTC TRBV5-4 . TRBJ2-5 .
CASSLIDHPRNEQFF TGTGCCAGCAGTTTAATCGATCATCCCCGGAATGAGCAGTTCTTC TRBV27 . TRBJ2-1 few
CASSLYSPSGGAGNTIYF TGTGCCAGCAGTTTATATTCCCCCTCGGGGGGCGCCGGAAACACCATATATTTT TRBV27 . TRBJ1-3 .
CASSSGYNEQFF TGTGCCAGCTCATCGGGGTACAATGAGCAGTTCTTC TRBV18 . TRBJ2-1 .
CASSSTGGSGNTIYF TGTGCCAGCAGTAGTACAGGGGGCTCTGGAAACACCATATATTTT TRBV27 TRBD1 TRBJ1-3 .
CASTPRASYNEQFF TGTGCCAGCACCCCAAGGGCATCCTACAATGAGCAGTTCTTC TRBV27 . TRBJ2-1 .
CASSSREGLAKNIQYF TGTGCCAGCAGCTCAAGGGAGGGGTTAGCCAAAAACATTCAGTACTTC TRBV9 TRBD2 TRBJ2-4 .
CASSLGGSSTDTQYF TGCGCCAGCAGCTTGGGCGGGAGCAGCACAGATACGCAGTATTTT TRBV5-1 TRBD2 TRBJ2-3 .
CASSAMGNTEAFF TGTGCCAGCAGCGCGATGGGGAACACTGAAGCTTTCTTT TRBV7-6 . TRBJ1-1 .
CASSSDRGRSYGYTF TGTGCCAGCAGTTCTGACAGGGGGCGCAGCTATGGCTACACCTTC TRBV28 TRBD1 TRBJ1-2 .
CASGTSPSDWNTGELFF TGTGCTAGTGGAACATCCCCTTCGGATTGGAACACCGGGGAGCTGTTTTTT TRBV12-5 . TRBJ2-2 .
CASSEYRGSEQFF TGTGCCAGCAGTGAATACAGGGGAAGCGAGCAGTTCTTC TRBV25-1 . TRBJ2-1 .
CASSSGLAGTYEQYF TGTGCCAGCAGTTCGGGACTAGCGGGGACCTACGAGCAGTACTTC TRBV27 TRBD2 TRBJ2-7 .
CASSQGTGGRETQYF TGTGCCAGCAGCCAAGGGACAGGGGGTCGGGAGACCCAGTACTTC TRBV4-2 TRBD1 TRBJ2-5 .
CASSPLVGLKYF TGTGCCAGCAGTCCCCTCGTGGGACTGAAGTACTTC TRBV28 . TRBJ2-5 .
CASSLPQGISGNTIYF TGCGCCAGCAGCTTGCCACAGGGAATCTCTGGAAACACCATATATTTT TRBV5-1 . TRBJ1-3 .
CASKDFYEQYF TGTGCCAGCAAGGACTTTTACGAGCAGTACTTC TRBV6-1 . TRBJ2-7 .
CAISGTDRVSNQPQHF TGTGCCATCAGTGGCACAGACAGGGTTAGCAATCAGCCCCAGCATTTT TRBV10-3 TRBD1 TRBJ1-5 .
CASSPQGTSGEETQYF TGTGCCAGTAGTCCCCAGGGGACTAGCGGAGAAGAGACCCAGTACTTC TRBV19 TRBD2 TRBJ2-5 .
CASRRTGGVYGYTF TGTGCCAGCAGACGTACAGGGGGTGTATATGGCTACACCTTC TRBV28 TRBD1 TRBJ1-2 .
CASSLTGIVVGPYEQYF TGTGCCAGCAGCTTAACGGGTATAGTTGTCGGACCCTACGAGCAGTACTTC TRBV7-2 . TRBJ2-7 .